Listed here are 27 T cell receptor beta chains from one sample, sequenced in a study of technical replicates of blood from several donors. Some clones are missing from TCRdb's copy, which holds only in-frame ones; the method was immunoSEQ multiplex PCR. Seen here are roughly 87,000 clones, more than 85% observed once, and the top ten hold approximately 0.39%. The sequenced sample consisted of T cells isolated from PBMCs. The receptor source for this set is a human donor in good health.

The gene calls are TRBV7-9 and TRBJ1-1; a weak D match, TRBD1 (6 bases). Deletions cut 4 bases from V and 11 bases from J, with 11 bases between. In germline, CDR1 is SEHNR, CDR2 FQNEAQ (reference sequence). The CDR3 totals 11 residues. The CDR3 protein is CASSSGRGAFF. The CDR3 nucleotides read TGTGCCAGCAGCTCCGGGAGGGGGGCTTTCTTT. Full variable domain (outside the CDR3, taken from reference TRBV7-9 and TRBJ1-1): DTGVSQNPRHKITKRGQNVTFRCDPISEHNRLYWYRQTLGQGPEFLTYFQNEAQLEKSRLLSDRFSAERPKGSFSTLEIQRTEQGDSAMYLCASSSGRGAFFGQGTRLTVV.

This chain links TRBV27 with TRBJ2-7, with D tentatively TRBD1 (6 bases). The CDR3 extends over 14 amino acids. Trimming cost V 5 bases and J 0 bases, with 11 bases left between them. Germline CDR1 MNHEY, CDR2 SMNVEV (reference sequence). The chain's CDR3 is CASSPSGHSYEQYF. CDR3 nucleotide sequence: TGTGCCAGCAGTCCATCGGGACACTCCTACGAGCAGTACTTC.

This chain uses TRBV9 with TRBJ2-3; 7 positions match TRBD2. Germline CDR1 and CDR2: SGDLS and YYNGEE. With 3 bases clipped from V and 2 bases from J, the junction kept 3 bases outside the gene matches. The CDR3 spans 14 residues. The CDR3 spells CASSGTSATDTQYF. DNA for the CDR3: TGTGCCAGCAGCGGAACTAGCGCCACAGATACGCAGTATTTT. The variable domain in full, with the rest retrieved from reference TRBV9 and TRBJ2-3, is DSGVTQTPKHLITATGQRVTLRCSPRSGDLSVYWYQQSLDQGLQFLIQYYNGEERAKGNILERFSAQQFPDLHSELNLSSLELGDSALYFCASSGTSATDTQYFGPGTRLTVL.

This clone was found a few times. The genes are TRBV27 and TRBJ1-1, with D possibly TRBD1 on 5 matching bases. V lost 6 bases to trimming and J lost 6 bases, with 17 bases between them. Germline CDR1 is MNHEY and CDR2 is SMNVEV (reference sequence). There are 14 residues in the CDR3. The CDR3 is CASSPGWDGAEAFF. The CDR3 DNA reads as TGTGCCAGCAGCCCAGGGTGGGATGGTGCTGAAGCTTTCTTT.

The V call is TRBV5-1, the J call TRBJ2-5, with 7 bases identical to TRBD2. From germline, CDR1 is SGHRS and CDR2 YFSETQ. V dropped 2 bases and J dropped 3; count of bases not matched to a gene: 4. CDR3 size: 14 residues. The CDR3 region has the DNA TGCGCCAGCAGCTTTGGGACTACCGAAGAGACCCAGTACTTC. Translating it yields CASSFGTTEETQYF. The entire variable domain, with the rest obtained from reference TRBV5-1 and TRBJ2-5, is as follows: KAGVTQTPRYLIKTRGQQVTLSCSPISGHRSVSWYQQTPGQGLQFLFEYFSETQRNKGNFPGRFSGRQFSNSRSEMNVSTLELGDSALYLCASSFGTTEETQYFGPGTRLLVL.

This chain connects TRBV6-6 to TRBJ2-7; weak D call: TRBD1 (5 bases). The CDR3 is made up of 13 amino acids. The germline gives CDR1 MNHNY, CDR2 SVGAGI (reference sequence). Trimming took 6 bases from V and 0 from J, leaving 9 bases between them. The CDR3: CASSEGASYEQYF. CDR3 nucleotide sequence: TGTGCCAGCAGCGAAGGGGCCTCCTACGAGCAGTACTTC.

The rearrangement uses TRBV6-5 and TRBJ1-1, with no clear D. Germline V gives CDR1 MNHEY, CDR2 SVGAGI. The CDR3 extends over 15 amino acids. Trimming stripped 6 bases from V and 8 bases from J, with 22 bases between. CDR3 sequence reads: CASRFNGEGGEEAFF. The CDR3 DNA reads as TGTGCCAGCAGGTTCAACGGGGAAGGTGGAGAGGAAGCTTTCTTT.

This chain links TRBV7-9 with TRBJ2-5; no reliable D call. The germline V gene has CDR1 SEHNR and CDR2 FQNEAQ (reference sequence). The CDR3 sequence is 12 residues long. The V gene lost 10 bases and the J gene lost 2 bases, with 11 bases spanning the gap. The CDR3 nucleotides are TGTGCCACCCGAAACTTGCAAGAGACCCAGTACTTC. It specifies CATRNLQETQYF.

The chain recombines TRBV6-5 with TRBJ2-5, with D maybe TRBD2 (6 bases). CDR1 is MNHEY and CDR2 is SVGAGI in the germline V gene. The V and J ends lost 2 bases and 2 bases respectively, with 12 bases between them. The CDR3 loop spans 15 amino acids. The CDR3 spells CASSYLSGRQETQYF. The CDR3, as DNA: TGTGCCAGCAGTTACCTGTCAGGGAGGCAAGAGACCCAGTACTTC.

The chain employs TRBV5-4 and TRBJ2-7; 9 bases agree with TRBD2. CDR3 length equals 15 residues. With 1 base clipped from V and 3 bases from J, the junction kept 5 bases outside the gene matches. CDR1 SGHNT and CDR2 YYREEE come from the germline V gene (reference sequence). CDR3 in amino acids: CASSLKSSGDYEQYF. CDR3 DNA: TGTGCCAGCAGCTTGAAGTCTAGCGGGGACTACGAGCAGTACTTC. The entire variable domain, with the rest obtained from reference TRBV5-4 and TRBJ2-7, is as follows: ETGVTQSPTHLIKTRGQQVTLRCSSQSGHNTVSWYQQALGQGPQFIFQYYREEENGRGNFPPRFSGLQFPNYSSELNVNALELDDSALYLCASSLKSSGDYEQYFGPGTRLTVT.

The CDR3 DNA is TGTGCCAGCACCCCGGGAGCTTACAATGAGCAGTTCTTC. Its protein product is CASTPGAYNEQFF. The gene calls are TRBV28 and TRBJ2-1; TRBD2 is a possible D gene (6 bases). The CDR3 length is 13 residues. Germline lookup yields CDR1 MDHEN and CDR2 SYDVKM. Trimming cost V 7 bases and J 4 bases, with 11 bases left between them.

V is TRBV6-5 and J is TRBJ2-7; perhaps TRBD2 as D (6 bases). The CDR3 is 13 amino acids. Per the germline V gene, CDR1 is MNHEY and CDR2 is SVGAGI. Trimming shortened V by 2 bases and J by 3 bases, and 8 bases separated the two germline ends. The CDR3 reads CASSYRDFYEQYF. In DNA form, the CDR3 reads TGTGCCAGCAGTTACAGGGACTTCTACGAGCAGTACTTC.

The chain has TRBV11-3 and TRBJ2-6; D may be TRBD1 (6 bases). Germline CDR1 SGHNT, CDR2 YENEEA. V shed 5 bases and J shed 2 bases, with 13 bases lying between them. The CDR3 runs to 16 residues. Written as DNA, the CDR3 is TGTGCCAGCAGCATGTTCAGGGGACCTGGGGCCAACGTCCTGACTTTC. The encoded protein is CASSMFRGPGANVLTF.

V usage is TRBV7-2 and J usage is TRBJ1-5; TRBD1 agrees at 8 bases. The CDR3 consists of 16 residues. The V gene end was trimmed by 5 bases and the J gene end by 5 bases; junction bases not matched to a gene: 11. Germline V CDR1 and CDR2: SGHTA, FQGNSA. CDR3 sequence (DNA): TGTGCCAGCAGCCTGCAGTCGGGACAGGCCCATCAGCCCCAGCATTTT. It encodes CASSLQSGQAHQPQHF. The full variable domain, in which reference TRBV7-2 and TRBJ1-5 provide the parts outside the CDR3, is GAGVSQSPSNKVTEKGKDVELRCDPISGHTALYWYRQSLGQGLEFLIYFQGNSAPDKSGLPSDRFSAERTGGSVSTLTIQRTQQEDSAVYLCASSLQSGQAHQPQHFGDGTRLSIL.

The gene calls are TRBV6-5 and TRBJ2-7, with TRBD1 matching over 8 bases. CDR1 is MNHEY, CDR2 SVGAGI, per germline. The CDR3 spans 15 residues. Losses at the gene ends were 5 bases for V and 1 base for J; bases not matched to a gene: 7. The CDR3 nucleotides read TGTGCCAGCAGTCGGCTGGGACAGGCTTCCTACGAGCAGTACTTC. This codes for CASSRLGQASYEQYF.

The table lists this clone with a count of one. The chain joins TRBV4-3 to TRBJ1-2; D is undetermined. This CDR3 spans 17 amino acids. The ends were cut back, 0 bases at V and 0 bases at J, with 14 bases in the middle. The germline V gene has CDR1 LGHNA and CDR2 YSLEER. In DNA, the CDR3 is TGCGCCAGCAGCCAAGACATTAACACCTCCCCTAACTATGGCTACACCTTC. Translating it yields CASSQDINTSPNYGYTF.

V usage is TRBV25-1 and J usage is TRBJ2-2, with 8 bases that match TRBD2. The germline V gene has CDR1 MGHDK and CDR2 SYGVNS. This CDR3 spans 15 amino acids. The J segment lost 0 bases and the V segment lost 8 bases, leaving 5 bases of the junction unmatched. DNA for the CDR3: TGTGCCAGCCGGGAGGGACGGACGAACACCGGGGAGCTGTTTTTT. This translates into CASREGRTNTGELFF. The full variable domain, rest sourced from reference TRBV25-1 and TRBJ2-2, is EADIYQTPRYLVIGTGKKITLECSQTMGHDKMYWYQQDPGMELHLIHYSYGVNSTEKGDLSSESTVSRIRTEHFPLTLESARPSHTSQYLCASREGRTNTGELFFGEGSRLTVL.

This rearrangement joins TRBV6-1 to TRBJ1-1; D not certain. Trimming stripped 5 bases from V and 1 base from J, with 8 bases between. CDR1 is MNHNS and CDR2 is SASEGT in the germline V gene. The CDR3 extends over 13 amino acids. The DNA for the CDR3 is TGTGCCAGCAGTCCCTATTCGAACACTGAAGCTTTCTTT. It specifies CASSPYSNTEAFF.

The chain recombines TRBV2 with TRBJ1-2; D gene unclear. With 0 bases removed from V and 4 bases from J, the gap between germline ends came to 6 bases. Germline V lookup: CDR1 SNHLY, CDR2 FYNNEI. The CDR3 runs to 13 residues. The CDR3 region has the DNA TGTGCCAGCAGTGAAGCGCTTAGCTATGGCTACACCTTC. As protein: CASSEALSYGYTF.

The table lists this clone with a count of one. The CDR3 is CASSVGSGRETQYF. The CDR3 DNA follows: TGTGCCAGCAGCGTAGGTAGCGGGAGAGAGACCCAGTACTTC. The gene calls are TRBV9 and TRBJ2-5; 9 nucleotides agree with TRBD2. Germline CDR1 is SGDLS and CDR2 is YYNGEE. V shed 0 bases and J 4 bases; nucleotides not matched to a gene: 1. The length of the CDR3 is 14 residues.

The chain is built from TRBV28 and TRBJ1-5; 11 nucleotides agree with TRBD1. V lost 4 bases and J lost 7; bases outside the gene matches: 6. The CDR3 is 15 amino acids. CDR1 is MDHEN, CDR2 SYDVKM, per germline. DNA of the CDR3: TGTGCCAGCAGTTCCGGACAGGGGGCAGGACAGCCCCAGCATTTT. Translation gives CASSSGQGAGQPQHF.

The chain links TRBV30 to TRBJ2-1, with 8 nucleotides matching TRBD1. After removal of 4 bases from V and 0 bases from J, the junction contained 5 bases not matched to a gene. There are 15 residues in the CDR3. Germline CDR1 GTSNPN, CDR2 SVGIG (reference sequence). CDR3 sequence (DNA): TGTGCCTGGACCCGGGACAGGAGCTCCTACAATGAGCAGTTCTTC. Translated, it gives CAWTRDRSSYNEQFF.

The chain couples TRBV7-6 to TRBJ2-1; weak D call: TRBD1 (6 bases). Germline values: CDR1 SGHVS, CDR2 FNYEAQ. CDR3 length equals 16 residues. Deletions cut 1 base from V and 7 bases from J, with 17 bases between. The CDR3 region is CASSLVLGGYRNEQFF. In DNA form, the CDR3 reads TGTGCCAGCAGCTTAGTTTTAGGGGGATATAGGAATGAGCAGTTCTTC.

The rearrangement uses TRBV6-9 and TRBJ1-1; the D gene is possibly TRBD1 (5 bases). V dropped 11 bases and J dropped 1 base, with 14 bases sitting between them. The germline CDR1 and CDR2 sequences are MNHGY and SVAAGI. The CDR3 consists of 13 residues. CDR3 DNA sequence: TGTGCCGGCAACCCCCAGGGGAACACTGAAGCTTTCTTT. Its translation is CAGNPQGNTEAFF.

The chain uses TRBV10-3 and TRBJ2-2; 7 bases line up with TRBD2. CDR1 is ENHRY and CDR2 is SYGVKD in the germline V gene. The CDR3 loop spans 14 amino acids. V lost 5 bases and J lost 5; bases outside the gene matches: 5. This CDR3 is CAISRWGGTGELFF. For the CDR3, the DNA is TGTGCCATCAGTCGTTGGGGGGGAACCGGGGAGCTGTTTTTT.

This clone was counted once. The chain is built from TRBV19 and TRBJ2-1; possibly TRBD2 for D (6 bases). From germline, CDR1 is LNHDA and CDR2 SQIVND (reference sequence). This CDR3 region has 15 residues. V lost 4 bases to trimming and J lost 0 bases, with 10 bases between them. As DNA, the CDR3 is TGTGCCAGTAGTAGCGGGACGAGCTCCTACAATGAGCAGTTCTTC. Its protein is CASSSGTSSYNEQFF.

The gene calls are TRBV9 and TRBJ2-5; 8 positions agree with TRBD2. The CDR3 covers 15 residues. After removal of 0 bases from V and 1 base from J, the junction contained 2 bases not matched to a gene. CDR1 and CDR2 from the germline V gene are SGDLS and YYNGEE. The CDR3 spells CASSVALAVQETQYF. The DNA of the CDR3 is TGTGCCAGCAGCGTAGCACTAGCGGTCCAAGAGACCCAGTACTTC.